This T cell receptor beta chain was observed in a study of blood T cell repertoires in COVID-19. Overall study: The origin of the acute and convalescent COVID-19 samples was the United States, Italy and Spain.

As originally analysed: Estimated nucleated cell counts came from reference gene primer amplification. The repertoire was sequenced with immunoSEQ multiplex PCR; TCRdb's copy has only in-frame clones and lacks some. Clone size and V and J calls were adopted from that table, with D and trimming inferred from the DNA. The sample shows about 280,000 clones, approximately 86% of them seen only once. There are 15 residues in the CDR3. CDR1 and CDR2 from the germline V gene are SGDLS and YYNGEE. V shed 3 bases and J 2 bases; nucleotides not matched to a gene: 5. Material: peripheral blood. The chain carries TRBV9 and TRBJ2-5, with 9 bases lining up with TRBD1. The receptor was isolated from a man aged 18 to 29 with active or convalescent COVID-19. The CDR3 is CASSATGGWQETQYF. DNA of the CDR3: TGTGCCAGCAGCGCGACAGGGGGATGGCAAGAGACCCAGTACTTC.